These 8 T cell receptor beta chains were all obtained from the same sample, sequenced in a study of T cells of healthy individuals (dated by TCRdb to the late 2010s). The library relied on 5' RACE. The sequencing machine was an Illumina MiSeq. The raw public reads went through TCRdb reprocessing: fastp at Q25, MiXCR clone calling, in-frame beta chains kept. For every CDR3 protein sequence, its rows merge into one entry that carries the most common genes and DNA. This sample is represented by about 96,000 distinct CDR3 sequences; roughly 18% of them were singletons. The ten largest clones represent approximately 6% of the sample. These TCRs come from a human donor in good health.

The rearrangement uses TRBV7-6 and TRBJ1-6; TRBD1 agrees at 7 bases. J was trimmed by 10 bases and V by 5 bases; bases with no gene match: 8. This CDR3 has 14 amino acids. Germline V gene sequence: CDR1 SGHVS, CDR2 FNYEAQ. CDR3: CASSTGEGGSPLHF. CDR3 coding DNA: TGTGCCAGCAGCACAGGGGAAGGGGGCTCACCCCTCCACTTT.

This chain uses TRBV28 with TRBJ2-1; D uncertain. CDR1 MDHEN and CDR2 SYDVKM come from the germline V gene. V lost 3 bases, J lost 10 bases, and 10 bases lay in between. This CDR3 has 12 residues. The CDR3 bases are TGTGCCAGCAGTTTCCTTCGAGACGAGCAGTTCTTC. Amino acid sequence: CASSFLRDEQFF.

The chain uses TRBV9 and TRBJ2-1; 8 bases align to TRBD2. The J segment lost 8 bases and the V segment lost 4 bases, leaving 8 bases of the junction unmatched. The CDR3 length is 14 residues. Germline CDR1 SGDLS, CDR2 YYNGEE. CDR3 DNA: TGTGCCAGCAGCCCAGGACTAGCTGTTGATGAGCAGTTCTTC. It specifies CASSPGLAVDEQFF.

V is TRBV28 and J is TRBJ2-5; D possibly matches TRBD1 or TRBD2 (5 bases each). The V end lost 5 bases, the J end lost 7 bases, and 20 bases lay between the germline ends. The CDR3 contains 15 residues. CDR1 and CDR2 (germline): MDHEN, SYDVKM. The CDR3 coding sequence is TGTGCCAGCAGTCTCTACTCGGGGTCTGGGGCGACCCAGTACTTC. Translating gives CASSLYSGSGATQYF.

This clonotype was seen a few times. This chain uses TRBV20-1 with TRBJ2-2; D is unresolved. V was clipped by 1 base and J by 5 bases, with 11 bases between them. This CDR3 is 14 amino acids long. In germline, CDR1 is DFQATT, CDR2 SNEGSKA (reference sequence). CDR3: CSARGEAPTGELFF. The DNA of the CDR3 is TGCAGTGCTAGAGGGGAAGCGCCTACCGGGGAGCTGTTTTTT.

The table lists this clonotype with many counts. J is TRBJ1-6 and V is TRBV30; TRBD1 agrees at 7 bases. The CDR3 is 14 residues long. With V trimmed by 3 bases and J by 14 bases, 13 bases remained unmatched. The germline V gene encodes CDR1 GTSNPN and CDR2 SVGIG (reference sequence). CDR3 DNA sequence: TGTGCCTGGAGCGCCGGACAGGCCTCTGTCGCCCTCCACTTT. It encodes CAWSAGQASVALHF. Filled out from reference TRBV30 and TRBJ1-6, the complete variable domain reads SQTIHQWPATLVQPVGSPLSLECTVEGTSNPNLYWYRQAAGRGLQLLFYSVGIGQISSEVPQNLSASRPQDRQFILSSKKLLLSDSGFYLCAWSAGQASVALHFGNGTRLTVT.

This clonotype was observed many times. The chain recombines TRBV9 with TRBJ2-3; TRBD2 matches 11 bases. With V trimmed by 1 base and J by 4 bases, 2 bases remained unmatched. This CDR3 comprises 15 residues. In germline, CDR1 is SGDLS, CDR2 YYNGEE. The CDR3 nucleotides read TGTGCCAGCAGCGTACTAGCGGGGGGCGCAGATACGCAGTATTTT. Residues: CASSVLAGGADTQYF.

The rearrangement links TRBV5-6 to TRBJ2-5, with 7 nucleotides matching TRBD2. The CDR3 covers 16 residues. The germline V gene encodes CDR1 SGHDT and CDR2 YYEEEE. Trimming took 2 bases from V and 1 from J; bases not matched to a gene: 8. CDR3 residues: CASSFVTSAPQETQYF. The DNA of the CDR3 is TGTGCCAGCAGCTTCGTAACTAGCGCACCCCAAGAGACCCAGTACTTC.